This T cell receptor (beta chain) emerged from a study of CD8 T cells in ankylosing spondylitis. Study results and limitations: Within ankylosing spondylitis blood, a TCR beta motif made up of eight highly homologous variants appeared to be characteristic.

The CDR3 loop spans 15 amino acids. CDR1 and CDR2 from the germline V gene are LNHNV and YYDKDF (reference sequence). The V gene lost 0 bases and the J gene lost 8 bases, with 14 bases spanning the gap. A few counts support this clonotype. What it recognizes is unknown. Generation of TCR beta libraries employed quantitative 5'-RACE incorporating molecular barcodes. TCRdb re-called the 5' RACE reads with MiXCR, one entry per CDR3 protein. The sample consists of around 100,000 distinct CDR3 sequences, about 9% of them appearing once. The receptor's source is a male donor with ankylosing spondylitis. Sequencing input: blood, either unsorted or a sorted T cell fraction (not recorded which). The J gene is TRBJ2-1, the V gene TRBV15; no clear D gene. CDR3 protein: CATSRDGPGWDEQFF. In nucleotides, the CDR3 is TGTGCCACCAGCAGAGATGGTCCGGGTTGGGATGAGCAGTTCTTC.